The 3 T cell receptor beta chains below come from one sample, sequenced in a study of long-term antiretroviral therapy in people with HIV. With survey level as its setting, the immunoSEQ assay was v3.0. Sequencing used immunoSEQ multiplex PCR; TCRdb keeps in-frame clones, though not all of them. The data show about 24,000 clones, around 95% seen once. The material sequenced was unsorted PBMCs, taken about 4.9 years after starting antiretroviral therapy. The receptors were gathered from a woman aged 45-65 years with HIV.

V is TRBV5-1 and J is TRBJ1-2; 9 nucleotides match TRBD1. Germline V lookup: CDR1 SGHRS, CDR2 YFSETQ. Germline trimming cut 4 bases from V and 2 bases from J; bases unmatched to any gene: 6. The CDR3 totals 15 residues. CDR3 residues: CASSKGQGINYGYTF. The DNA for the CDR3 is TGCGCCAGCAGCAAGGGACAGGGAATAAACTATGGCTACACCTTC.

The sample holds one count of this clone. The rearrangement uses TRBV7-2 and TRBJ2-6; D ambiguous. The CDR3 runs 15 residues. V was clipped by 1 base and J by 0 bases, with 4 bases between them. The V gene's germline CDR1 is SGHTA and CDR2 FQGNSA. The chain's CDR3 is CASSLDSSGANVLTF. In DNA, the CDR3 is TGTGCCAGCAGCTTAGATTCCTCTGGGGCCAACGTCCTGACTTTC.

The chain employs TRBV30 and TRBJ1-3; no firm D call. The CDR3 spans 17 residues. V lost 0 bases and J 0 bases, leaving 15 bases between the germline ends. Germline CDR1 GTSNPN, CDR2 SVGIG (reference sequence). The CDR3 is CAWSVSSTRSSGNTIYF. In DNA, the CDR3 is TGTGCCTGGAGTGTAAGCTCTACAAGATCCTCTGGAAACACCATATATTTT.